This T cell receptor (beta chain) stems from a study of blood T cell repertoires in COVID-19. CDR1 and CDR2 from the germline V gene are SNHLY and FYNNEI. The V end was cut by 6 bases, the J end by 4 bases, with 18 bases between. The CDR3 is made up of 15 amino acids. Repertoires were generated with immunoSEQ multiplex PCR, while TCRdb's copy carries only in-frame clones and drops some. The profile shows around 92,000 clones, approximately 92% of them singletons. What was sequenced was peripheral blood. The chain joins TRBV2 to TRBJ1-1, with D tentatively TRBD1 (5 bases). The sequence was obtained from a woman of 80 years or more with active COVID-19. CDR3 bases: TGTGCCAGCAGGGATGAGGCTAGGGGTCGCACTGAAGCTTTCTTT. Protein: CASRDEARGRTEAFF.